These 20 T cell receptor beta chains originate from one sample sequenced in a study of blood T cell repertoires in COVID-19. Sequenced by immunoSEQ multiplex PCR; TCRdb stores in-frame clones only, minus some. The data hold 430,000 or so clones, with approximately 91% observed a single time. Material for sequencing was PBMCs or T cells enriched from blood (not recorded which). These receptors came from a woman aged 18 to 35 who had been exposed to COVID-19.

The chain links TRBV7-2 to TRBJ1-4, with TRBD1 matching 10 bases. This CDR3 is built from 15 residues. Per the germline V gene, CDR1 is SGHTA and CDR2 is FQGNSA. V dropped 5 bases and J dropped 3; count of bases not matched to a gene: 3. The DNA of the CDR3 is TGTGCCAGCAGCCAAGACAGGGGGCCTAATGAAAAACTGTTTTTT. It codes for CASSQDRGPNEKLFF.

The rearrangement uses TRBV2 and TRBJ1-1; D is undetermined. The CDR3 sequence is 13 residues long. Looked up from germline, CDR1 is SNHLY and CDR2 is FYNNEI. The V and J ends lost 7 bases and 0 bases respectively, with 9 bases between them. CDR3 loop: CASIVNLNTEAFF. CDR3 nucleotide sequence: TGTGCCAGCATCGTGAACTTGAACACTGAAGCTTTCTTT.

V gene TRBV28 combines with J gene TRBJ2-7; D call uncertain. Germline values: CDR1 MDHEN, CDR2 SYDVKM. The CDR3 spans 14 residues. Between the trimmed V and J ends, which lost 6 bases and 0 bases, there was a span of 12 bases. The CDR3 reads CASRALASSYEQYF. Here the CDR3 DNA reads TGTGCCAGCAGGGCGCTCGCTAGCTCCTACGAGCAGTACTTC. The variable domain in full, with the rest retrieved from reference TRBV28 and TRBJ2-7, is DVKVTQSSRYLVKRTGEKVFLECVQDMDHENMFWYRQDPGLGLRLIYFSYDVKMKEKGDIPEGYSVSREKKERFSLILESASTNQTSMYLCASRALASSYEQYFGPGTRLTVT.

This chain connects TRBV9 to TRBJ1-6; D gene unclear. Germline CDR1 and CDR2: SGDLS and YYNGEE. Trimming removed 0 bases from V and 6 bases from J, with 10 bases in between. The CDR3 extends over 15 amino acids. The CDR3 protein is CASSVGVRSNSPLHF. In DNA form, the CDR3 reads TGTGCCAGCAGCGTAGGAGTCAGGTCTAATTCACCCCTCCACTTT.

There are a few counts of this clone. The V call is TRBV28, the J call TRBJ2-7; 9 nucleotides align to TRBD1. With 5 bases clipped from V and 1 base from J, the junction kept 12 bases outside the gene matches. The CDR3 contains 17 residues. Looked up from germline, CDR1 is MDHEN and CDR2 is SYDVKM. The CDR3 region is CASSQGTGNLLSYEQYF. CDR3 coding DNA: TGTGCCAGCAGTCAAGGGACAGGGAATCTCCTTTCCTACGAGCAGTACTTC. The full variable domain, in which reference TRBV28 and TRBJ2-7 provide the parts outside the CDR3, is DVKVTQSSRYLVKRTGEKVFLECVQDMDHENMFWYRQDPGLGLRLIYFSYDVKMKEKGDIPEGYSVSREKKERFSLILESASTNQTSMYLCASSQGTGNLLSYEQYFGPGTRLTVT.

The rearrangement uses TRBV20-1 and TRBJ2-7; 10 positions agree with TRBD2. The CDR3 runs 15 residues. J gave up 3 bases and V 3 bases, and 8 bases lay outside the gene matches. Germline V gives CDR1 DFQATT, CDR2 SNEGSKA (reference sequence). The CDR3 DNA reads TGCAGTGCTAGTGCTGCTAGCGGGAGACTCTACGAGCAGTACTTC. Translating it yields CSASAASGRLYEQYF.

The gene calls are TRBV30 and TRBJ2-7; 7 nucleotides agree with TRBD1. Losses at the gene ends were 7 bases for V and 0 bases for J; bases not matched to a gene: 6. Germline values: CDR1 GTSNPN, CDR2 SVGIG (reference sequence). The CDR3 length is 13 residues. The CDR3 here is CALVQGNSYEQYF. CDR3 DNA: TGTGCCTTGGTACAGGGGAACTCCTACGAGCAGTACTTC.

This chain connects TRBV6-5 to TRBJ2-7, with no clear D. V was shortened by 8 bases and J by 5 bases, with 10 bases between the two germline ends. Germline assignment: CDR1 MNHEY and CDR2 SVGAGI. The CDR3 totals 11 residues. CDR3 DNA sequence: TGTGCCAGCCGCGGCGAGGACGAGCAGTACTTC. This sequence encodes CASRGEDEQYF.

This clone was found a few times. The CDR3: CASNTNSGRGYEQYF. CDR3 sequence (DNA): TGTGCCAGCAATACGAATAGCGGGAGGGGGTACGAGCAGTACTTC. The chain has TRBV28 and TRBJ2-7; TRBD2 agrees at 11 bases. The CDR3 runs 15 residues. The ends lost 7 bases at V and 4 bases at J; junction bases unmatched: 9. From germline, CDR1 is MDHEN and CDR2 SYDVKM.

The rearrangement joins TRBV29-1 to TRBJ1-1, with 7 positions matching TRBD1. J lost 11 bases, V lost 7 bases, and 10 bases had no gene match. There are 11 residues in the CDR3. Germline-derived CDR1 and CDR2 are SQVTM and ANQGSEA. The CDR3 protein is CSGVQGWYAFF. DNA of the CDR3: TGCAGCGGAGTACAGGGGTGGTACGCTTTCTTT.

This chain connects TRBV28 to TRBJ1-6; D is perhaps TRBD1 (5 bases). This CDR3 is 15 amino acids long. The germline V gene encodes CDR1 MDHEN and CDR2 SYDVKM. V was trimmed by 6 bases and J by 1 base, leaving 10 bases between them. In DNA, the CDR3 is TGTGCCAGCAGGGGGGAGGGGTCCTATAATTCACCCCTCCACTTT. Translating it yields CASRGEGSYNSPLHF.

This clone came up once. The chain joins TRBV7-2 to TRBJ1-5, with a weak D call TRBD1 (6 bases). Between the trimmed V and J ends, which lost 1 base and 3 bases, there was a span of 16 bases. Per germline, CDR1 SGHTA and CDR2 FQGNSA. CDR3 size: 17 residues. The DNA of the CDR3 is TGTGCCAGCAGCTTAGATCTCCGGACAGATTTCAATCAGCCCCAGCATTTT. Its translation: CASSLDLRTDFNQPQHF.

This chain joins TRBV10-3 and TRBJ1-4; the D gene is possibly TRBD1 (5 bases). Germline V gene sequence: CDR1 ENHRY, CDR2 SYGVKD. Deletions cut 4 bases from V and 5 bases from J, with 17 bases between. The CDR3 contains 16 residues. CDR3 in DNA: TGTGCCATCAGTGGGGCCGACAGCGCTGGAAATGAAAAACTGTTTTTT. Encoded protein: CAISGADSAGNEKLFF.

The rearrangement uses TRBV27 and TRBJ2-3, with TRBD1 matching 10 bases. The CDR3 spans 14 residues. V was pared by 6 bases and J by 6 bases, with 6 bases of the junction left unmatched. Germline CDR1 MNHEY, CDR2 SMNVEV (reference sequence). In DNA form, the CDR3 reads TGTGCCAGCAGCGCTGGACAGGGGGGGGATACGCAGTATTTT. It encodes CASSAGQGGDTQYF.

The V call is TRBV5-1, the J call TRBJ2-7; 8 bases fit TRBD2. The CDR3 totals 16 residues. Trimming removed 0 bases from V and 5 bases from J; junction bases left unmatched: 10. CDR1 SGHRS and CDR2 YFSETQ come from the germline V gene. The CDR3 region is CASSLDLSGRTNEQYF. The CDR3 DNA reads as TGCGCCAGCAGCTTGGATCTGAGCGGGAGAACGAACGAGCAGTACTTC.

This clone showed up just once. The genes are TRBV28 and TRBJ1-2; possibly TRBD1 for D (5 bases). CDR3 length: 14 residues. Trimming left V 10 bases short and J 0 bases short, with 15 bases between. Germline V lookup: CDR1 MDHEN, CDR2 SYDVKM. DNA for the CDR3: TGTGCCACCCGACCCGGAGGGGCTAACTATGGCTACACCTTC. Translated: CATRPGGANYGYTF.

CDR3 bases: TGTGCCAGCAGCCAAGGAGCGGTCTCCTACGAGCAGTACTTC. Amino acids: CASSQGAVSYEQYF. The genes are TRBV3-1 (or the pseudogene TRBV3-2) and TRBJ2-7, with D perhaps matching TRBD2 (5 bases). The CDR3 totals 14 residues. The V end was cut by 1 base, the J end by 0 bases, with 7 bases between. From germline, CDR1 is LGHDT and CDR2 YNNKEL (reference sequence).

The chain is built from TRBV28 and TRBJ2-7, with a weak D call TRBD2 (6 bases). Germline CDR1 is MDHEN and CDR2 is SYDVKM. This CDR3 region has 13 residues. Deletions cut 1 base from V and 6 bases from J, with 10 bases between. Here the CDR3 reads CASSLSRDFEQYF. The CDR3 DNA is TGTGCCAGCAGTTTATCGCGGGACTTCGAGCAGTACTTC.

The rearrangement joins TRBV19 to TRBJ1-5, with a possible D match to TRBD1 (6 bases). The CDR3 is 13 amino acids. Trimming left V 5 bases short and J 2 bases short, with 7 bases between. CDR1 is LNHDA, CDR2 SQIVND, per germline (reference sequence). The CDR3 bases are TGTGCCAGTAGTCCAGGGGGCAATCAGCCCCAGCATTTT. Amino acids: CASSPGGNQPQHF.

Note on this clone: An end of the junction differs from the germline gene, which may be a read error. The J gene is TRBJ1-3, the V gene TRBV7-7; D is undetermined. The CDR3 extends over 15 amino acids. Germline V CDR1 and CDR2: SSHAT, FNYEAQ (reference sequence). Here the CDR3 reads CASSVTSGSGNTIYF. The CDR3 DNA sequence: TGTGCTAGCAGCGTCACCTCCGGGTCTGGAAACACCATATATTTT. Variable domain in full (rest from reference TRBV7-7 and TRBJ1-3): GAGVSQSPRYKVTKRGQDVTLRCDPISSHATLYWYQQALGQGPEFLTYFNYEAQPDKSGLPSDRFSAERPEGSISTLTIQRTEQRDSAMYRCASSVTSGSGNTIYFGEGSWLTVV.